This T cell receptor (beta chain) originates from a study of T-cell memory formation after mild COVID-19 (dated by TCRdb to about 2021). Regarding the study in general: TCR sequence clusters from the two donors were found to be largely donor specific. Longitudinal TCRalpha and TCRbeta repertoire sequencing tracked T-cell clones expanding and contracting after mild COVID-19 in two donors. The cohort comprised two young, previously healthy adult volunteers, one female and one male. Results and caveats for the whole study, not just this receptor: SARS-CoV-2 specificity of the second-wave clones peaking on day 37 was not confirmed. Contracting CD4+ clones appeared mostly in the CM and EM memory subsets, whereas CD8+ clones were enriched in EMRA. Clones contracting from day 15 to 85 had balanced CD4/CD8 phenotypes, while a second wave expanding from day 15 to 37 was biased towards CD4+. The study covered only a couple of mild cases, and larger cohorts including severe cases with pre-infection samples were considered necessary. The detection of some responding clones in pre-infection memory suggests that pre-existing cross-reactive memory T cells joined the SARS-CoV-2 response.

This clonotype was detected only a few times. Its target antigen remains unknown. Base qualities are not recorded, but no much larger clone differs from it by a single base. Ficoll-Paque density gradient centrifugation was used to isolate PBMCs. The junction carries 10 bases between V and J, which are trimmed by 3 bases and 2 bases respectively. The CDR3 goes from the cysteine to the phenylalanine over 14 residues. Solely the CDR3 DNA is kept, with 42 bases framed from the first base. The germline V gene (reference sequence) supplies CDR1 DFQATT and CDR2 SNEGSKA. Sequencing used an Illumina NovaSeq 6000. Using 5'RACE with constant-segment primers, TCRalpha and TCRbeta cDNA libraries were constructed, with sample barcodes and unique molecular identifiers added in the process. RNA was extracted from every sample with Trizol reagent. Amplification of the libraries took two PCR steps, and the second step added a second sample barcode plus Illumina TruSeq adapters. The libraries were sequenced on an Illumina NovaSeq using 2 x 150 bp paired-end reads. As for the original processing: Reads were demultiplexed and collapsed into UMI-guided consensus sequences with migec v1.2.7. Using mixcr v2.1.11, UMI consensuses were aligned to TRA and TRB V and J templates and then assembled into clonotypes. A clonotype was counted as expanded or contracted only when both edgeR and NoisET called the clonotype significant, with the noise models trained on biological replicates. For edgeR calls, the thresholds were a false discovery rate-adjusted p below 0.01 and a log2 fold-change of 1. As an exploratory analysis of dynamics, max-normalized trajectories of the 1000 most abundant clonotypes were examined with PCA combined with hierarchical clustering. Separately sequenced CD4+ and CD8+ repertoires were used to assign a CD4 or CD8 phenotype to each responding clone. In-frame beta chains were kept once TCRdb had trimmed the public reads at Q25 with fastp and called clones with MiXCR. One record per CDR3 amino acid sequence lists the most common genes and DNA. TCRdb, not the original authors, processed these V and J calls. Present in this sample are over 450,000 distinct CDR3 sequences, roughly 20% of which were seen just once. Of the sample, approximately 13% is held by the ten largest clones.

What was sequenced was PBMCs or a T cell subset sorted from them (not recorded which). The sequence was collected from an adult woman who had mild COVID-19 (a few samples of this study predate the infection). The sample titles of this study are shuffled in the database, so cell type and time point are left out; the donor was told from shared clones. The chain joins TRBV20-1 to TRBJ2-2; the best D guess is TRBD1, with 6 bases matching. The CDR3 protein: CSARTGANTGELFF. The DNA sequence is given as TGCAGTGCTAGGACAGGAGCCAACACCGGGGAGCTGTTTTTT.